Listed here are 14 T cell receptor beta chains from one sample, sequenced in a study of T cell changes during pregnancy in multiple sclerosis. The data were produced by immunoSEQ multiplex PCR, yet TCRdb's version contains in-frame clones alone and is incomplete. The sample carries about 51,000 clones, roughly 92% recorded once. Sequencing was performed on CD4+ T cells from peripheral blood mononuclear cells, taken in the third trimester of pregnancy. These receptors were collected from a female donor with multiple sclerosis, enrolled in a pregnancy study.

This chain links TRBV7-2 with TRBJ1-5; 10 bases are a match to TRBD1. The germline V gene encodes CDR1 SGHTA and CDR2 FQGNSA. This CDR3 contains 15 residues. V shed 3 bases and J 4 bases; nucleotides not matched to a gene: 3. The CDR3 region is CASSFDRGHNQPQHF. CDR3 bases: TGTGCCAGCAGCTTCGACAGGGGGCATAATCAGCCCCAGCATTTT.

The CDR3, as DNA: TGTGCCTGGAGTATCACCGGGGTGTACTCCGGGGAGCTGTTTTTT. It is translated as CAWSITGVYSGELFF. V is TRBV30 and J is TRBJ2-2, with TRBD2 as a possible D gene (5 bases). The CDR3 length is 15 residues. Germline CDR1 GTSNPN, CDR2 SVGIG (reference sequence). Deletions cut 2 bases from V and 6 bases from J, with 16 bases between. The full variable domain, completed using reference TRBV30 and TRBJ2-2, is SQTIHQWPATLVQPVGSPLSLECTVEGTSNPNLYWYRQAAGRGLQLLFYSVGIGQISSEVPQNLSASRPQDRQFILSSKKLLLSDSGFYLCAWSITGVYSGELFFGEGSRLTVL.

This clone was counted once. The rearrangement joins TRBV12-5 to TRBJ2-3; possible D gene TRBD2, 6 bases. Germline values: CDR1 LGHNT, CDR2 FRNRAP. This CDR3 has 14 residues. V gave up 1 base and J gave up 1 base, with 6 bases separating them. The CDR3 DNA sequence: TGTGCTAGTGGTTTGGGCGGGGGCACAGATACGCAGTATTTT. The encoded protein is CASGLGGGTDTQYF.

The chain employs TRBV7-8 and TRBJ1-1; 8 positions match TRBD1. Germline CDR1 reads SGHVS; CDR2 reads FQNEAQ. The CDR3 extends over 16 amino acids. V gave up 2 bases and J gave up 1 base; unmatched junction bases: 6. CDR3: CASSLIRGPWNTEAFF. The DNA for the CDR3 is TGTGCCAGCAGCTTAATCAGGGGGCCTTGGAACACTGAAGCTTTCTTT.

This clone has a single count. The chain joins TRBV5-1 to TRBJ2-5; D is perhaps TRBD2 (5 bases). The germline CDR1 and CDR2 sequences are SGHRS and YFSETQ. Deletions cut 4 bases from V and 7 bases from J, with 17 bases between. CDR3 length equals 14 residues. The CDR3 DNA follows: TGCGCCAGCAGCGACCCCACGGGGTCCCCGACCCAGTACTTC. Protein product: CASSDPTGSPTQYF.

The V gene is TRBV27, the J gene TRBJ1-2, with D unresolved. Germline V gene data show CDR1 as MNHEY and CDR2 as SMNVEV (reference sequence). CDR3 length: 13 amino acids. V was pared by 3 bases and J by 2 bases, with 7 bases between. DNA for the CDR3: TGTGCCAGCAGTTTTTCGAGGAACTATGGCTACACCTTC. Its translation is CASSFSRNYGYTF.

V is TRBV5-1 and J is TRBJ2-3; TRBD2 aligns across 12 bases. This CDR3 is 17 amino acids long. Germline CDR1 reads SGHRS; CDR2 reads YFSETQ. The V segment lost 4 bases and the J segment 2 bases; nucleotides outside the gene matches: 8. In nucleotides, the CDR3 is TGCGCCAGCAGCACCTTCGGACTAGCGGGATTCACAGATACGCAGTATTTT. It yields the protein CASSTFGLAGFTDTQYF.

This clone appeared a single time. The chain joins TRBV5-6 to TRBJ2-7, with a weak D call TRBD1 (6 bases). The CDR3 sequence is 15 residues long. Germline lookup yields CDR1 SGHDT and CDR2 YYEEEE. Trimming removed 1 base from V and 4 bases from J, with 15 bases in between. The CDR3 spells CASSLWGRLTYEQYF. The CDR3 coding sequence is TGTGCCAGCAGCTTGTGGGGGCGGCTGACGTACGAGCAGTACTTC.

The chain employs TRBV6-5 and TRBJ2-2; 9 bases are shared with TRBD1. V gave up 6 bases and J gave up 6 bases; unmatched junction bases: 5. Germline V gives CDR1 MNHEY, CDR2 SVGAGI. The CDR3 contains 14 residues. CDR3 region: CASRGTGRAGELFF. CDR3 bases: TGTGCCAGCAGGGGGACAGGGCGGGCCGGGGAGCTGTTTTTT.

J is TRBJ2-7 and V is TRBV9; TRBD1 matches 7 bases. This CDR3 has 16 amino acids. J gave up 2 bases and V 0 bases, and 8 bases lay outside the gene matches. Germline CDR1 is SGDLS and CDR2 is YYNGEE. CDR3 coding DNA: TGTGCCAGCAGCGTAGGGTTGACAGGGAAGGCCTACGAGCAGTACTTC. It encodes CASSVGLTGKAYEQYF.

This chain links TRBV28 with TRBJ1-5; the D is unclear. The CDR3 runs 14 residues. From germline, CDR1 is MDHEN and CDR2 SYDVKM. V lost 3 bases and J lost 0, with 6 bases in between. CDR3 in amino acids: CASSFALSNQPQHF. The CDR3 bases are TGTGCCAGCAGTTTCGCGCTTAGCAATCAGCCCCAGCATTTT. Together with reference TRBV28 and TRBJ1-5, the CDR3 gives the full variable domain: DVKVTQSSRYLVKRTGEKVFLECVQDMDHENMFWYRQDPGLGLRLIYFSYDVKMKEKGDIPEGYSVSREKKERFSLILESASTNQTSMYLCASSFALSNQPQHFGDGTRLSIL.

The sample holds one count of this clone. This chain's CDR3 is CASSGNRYEQYF. The CDR3 DNA sequence: TGTGCCAGCAGTGGAAACAGGTACGAGCAGTACTTC. The chain carries TRBV6-1 and TRBJ2-7; D possibly corresponds to TRBD1 (5 bases). Germline lookup yields CDR1 MNHNS and CDR2 SASEGT. V lost 4 bases to trimming and J lost 4 bases, with 8 bases between them. The CDR3 totals 12 residues.

This chain links TRBV2 with TRBJ2-1; D gene unclear. Germline V gene data show CDR1 as SNHLY and CDR2 as FYNNEI. The V and J ends lost 5 bases and 6 bases respectively, with 20 bases between them. The length of the CDR3 is 16 residues. The CDR3, as DNA: TGTGCCAGCAGTCCTCTTCTAGTGGCGAGTACCAATGAGCAGTTCTTC. Translation: CASSPLLVASTNEQFF.

The chain uses TRBV5-6 and TRBJ2-5; TRBD2 might be the D (6 bases). CDR3 length: 15 residues. Germline loops: CDR1 SGHDT, CDR2 YYEEEE. Trimming removed 5 bases from V and 5 bases from J, with 19 bases in between. The DNA for the CDR3 is TGTGCCAGCAGACGGGGACTGGGCAGGTTGGAGACCCAGTACTTC. Protein product: CASRRGLGRLETQYF.